Each of the 21 T cell receptor beta chains below was sequenced from the same sample in a study of Tregs in tolerant kidney transplant recipients. Method: immunoSEQ multiplex PCR; TCRdb's copy keeps in-frame clones and lacks some. Of some 69,000 clones in the sample, roughly 89% were seen once. The sample taken for sequencing was CD4+ T cells from blood. The receptor source for this set is a human donor in good health.

The rearrangement joins TRBV27 to TRBJ1-2, with D unclear. CDR3 size: 14 residues. V lost 7 bases and J 2 bases, leaving 14 bases between the germline ends. Germline V lookup: CDR1 MNHEY, CDR2 SMNVEV (reference sequence). This chain's CDR3 is CASTDGYTNYGYTF. The CDR3 DNA follows: TGTGCCAGCACCGACGGGTATACGAACTATGGCTACACCTTC.

The rearrangement uses TRBV10-3 and TRBJ2-5; D perhaps matches TRBD2 (5 bases). In germline, CDR1 is ENHRY, CDR2 SYGVKD. The CDR3 contains 14 residues. V was shortened by 10 bases and J by 5 bases, with 20 bases between the two germline ends. The CDR3 region is CATGGGELGETQYF. CDR3 coding DNA: TGTGCCACTGGAGGTGGGGAATTGGGGGAGACCCAGTACTTC.

In nucleotides, the CDR3 is TGTGCCAGCAGCTTAGACTACAGCACAGATACGCAGTATTTT. It translates to CASSLDYSTDTQYF. This chain links TRBV7-2 with TRBJ2-3; D is ambiguous. The ends were cut back, 1 base at V and 0 bases at J, with 5 bases in the middle. CDR1 is SGHTA, CDR2 FQGNSA, per germline. This CDR3 contains 14 residues.

The rearrangement uses TRBV5-1 and TRBJ2-2, with 9 bases fitting TRBD1. The germline V gene encodes CDR1 SGHRS and CDR2 YFSETQ. This CDR3 has 18 residues. After removal of 4 bases from V and 1 base from J, the junction contained 11 bases not matched to a gene. The CDR3 region has the DNA TGCGCCAGCAGCCCCTTGAGGACAGGGGTTGGGAACACCGGGGAGCTGTTTTTT. Encoded protein: CASSPLRTGVGNTGELFF.

This chain joins TRBV30 and TRBJ2-7; 9 bases map to TRBD1. The length of the CDR3 is 13 residues. Germline CDR1 and CDR2: GTSNPN and SVGIG (reference sequence). V trimming: 2 bases; J trimming: 2 bases; junction bases outside the gene matches: 1. The CDR3 protein is CAWSRTGAYEQYF. The CDR3 DNA follows: TGTGCCTGGAGTAGGACAGGGGCCTACGAGCAGTACTTC. Looking up the rest from reference TRBV30 and TRBJ2-7 gives the full variable domain: SQTIHQWPATLVQPVGSPLSLECTVEGTSNPNLYWYRQAAGRGLQLLFYSVGIGQISSEVPQNLSASRPQDRQFILSSKKLLLSDSGFYLCAWSRTGAYEQYFGPGTRLTVT.

The chain combines TRBV7-2 with TRBJ2-2; D remains ambiguous. Trimming left V 1 base short and J 1 base short, with 7 bases between. The germline gives CDR1 SGHTA, CDR2 FQGNSA. CDR3 length equals 15 residues. The CDR3 nucleotides are TGTGCCAGCAGCTTAGTTCTGGGGAACACCGGGGAGCTGTTTTTT. Translating it yields CASSLVLGNTGELFF.

The table lists this clone with a few counts. This rearrangement joins TRBV6-5 to TRBJ1-4; D not certain. The CDR3 loop spans 14 amino acids. Trimming cost V 5 bases and J 5 bases, with 12 bases left between them. The germline CDR1 and CDR2 sequences are MNHEY and SVGAGI. The CDR3 DNA is TGTGCCAGCAGTACCTTAGAGGAGAATGAAAAACTGTTTTTT. As protein: CASSTLEENEKLFF.

The rearrangement links TRBV6-5 to TRBJ1-1; D is unresolved. Germline CDR1 and CDR2: MNHEY and SVGAGI. V was clipped by 5 bases and J by 2 bases, with 9 bases between them. This CDR3 contains 13 residues. CDR3 protein: CASSRGKNTEAFF. The CDR3 nucleotides are TGTGCCAGCAGTCGTGGAAAAAACACTGAAGCTTTCTTT.

This clone is medium-sized within its sample. DNA of the CDR3: TGTGCCAGCAGTTCCCCTCTAGCGGGGTCCTACGAGCAGTACTTC. It translates to CASSSPLAGSYEQYF. The V and J genes are TRBV27 and TRBJ2-7; 9 nucleotides line up with TRBD2. V was clipped by 4 bases and J by 1 base; unmatched bases: 5. CDR3 length: 15 amino acids. CDR1 and CDR2 (germline): MNHEY, SMNVEV (reference sequence).

The V and J genes are TRBV15 and TRBJ2-3; D is ambiguous. CDR3 size: 16 residues. The germline V and J ends were trimmed by 0 bases and 4 bases, with 14 bases remaining between them. The V gene's germline CDR1 is LNHNV and CDR2 YYDKDF (reference sequence). CDR3 sequence reads: CATSRDPGLPPDTQYF. The CDR3 nucleotides read TGTGCCACCAGCAGAGATCCGGGTCTCCCCCCAGATACGCAGTATTTT.

The rearrangement uses TRBV7-3 and TRBJ2-2, with D perhaps assigned TRBD1 or TRBD2 (5 bases each). The V end lost 5 bases, the J end lost 7 bases, and 14 bases lay between the germline ends. Looked up from germline, CDR1 is SGHTA and CDR2 is FQGTGA. The CDR3 covers 14 residues. This chain's CDR3 is CASSRDARVGELFF. The CDR3 DNA is TGTGCCAGCAGCCGGGACGCTCGGGTCGGGGAGCTGTTTTTT.

The V and J genes are TRBV7-9 and TRBJ2-5, with no clear D. CDR3 size: 12 residues. V shed 7 bases and J shed 7 bases, with 13 bases lying between them. Germline CDR1 reads SEHNR; CDR2 reads FQNEAQ (reference sequence). The CDR3 loop is CASTKGLATQYF. CDR3 nucleotides: TGTGCCAGCACCAAAGGCCTTGCGACCCAGTACTTC.

This chain links TRBV6-5 with TRBJ1-2; D is perhaps TRBD1 (5 bases). The V end lost 4 bases, the J end lost 8 bases, and 11 bases lay between the germline ends. Germline V gene sequence: CDR1 MNHEY, CDR2 SVGAGI. This CDR3 comprises 12 residues. CDR3 amino acids: CASSSGQMGYTF. CDR3 nucleotides: TGTGCCAGCAGTTCCGGACAAATGGGCTACACCTTC.

The J gene is TRBJ1-3, the V gene TRBV5-1; 8 nucleotides match TRBD1. The length of the CDR3 is 15 residues. CDR1 and CDR2 (germline): SGHRS, YFSETQ. Trimming cost V 0 bases and J 4 bases; bases outside gene matches: 3. Written as DNA, the CDR3 is TGCGCCAGCAGCTTGGGGACAGGGAACGGAAACACCATATATTTT. This sequence encodes CASSLGTGNGNTIYF.

This chain links TRBV7-2 with TRBJ2-1; D remains unclear. The CDR3 is 11 amino acids. V was trimmed by 4 bases and J by 6 bases, leaving 4 bases between them. Germline V lookup: CDR1 SGHTA, CDR2 FQGNSA. The CDR3, as DNA: TGTGCCAGCAGCTCTACCAATGAGCAGTTCTTC. As protein: CASSSTNEQFF.

The CDR3, as DNA: TGTGCCAGCAGCCAAGATTTTCGCGGCAGAAGCTACACCTTC. Protein: CASSQDFRGRSYTF. The chain combines TRBV14 with TRBJ1-2; unclear D gene. The length of the CDR3 is 14 residues. V lost 0 bases and J lost 9, with 14 bases in between. The germline V gene encodes CDR1 SGHDN and CDR2 FVKESK.

The V gene is TRBV7-2, the J gene TRBJ2-5, with 9 nucleotides matching TRBD1. V dropped 1 base and J dropped 5; count of bases not matched to a gene: 5. CDR1 and CDR2 from the germline V gene are SGHTA and FQGNSA. CDR3 length: 15 residues. In DNA, the CDR3 is TGTGCCAGCAGCTTAGTACAGACAGGGGGGGAGACCCAGTACTTC. This codes for CASSLVQTGGETQYF. Full variable domain (remainder filled in from reference TRBV7-2 and TRBJ2-5): GAGVSQSPSNKVTEKGKDVELRCDPISGHTALYWYRQSLGQGLEFLIYFQGNSAPDKSGLPSDRFSAERTGGSVSTLTIQRTQQEDSAVYLCASSLVQTGGETQYFGPGTRLLVL.

The chain uses TRBV7-2 and TRBJ2-7, with TRBD1 matching 7 bases. The CDR3 extends over 14 amino acids. With 4 bases clipped from V and 3 bases from J, the junction kept 6 bases outside the gene matches. Germline lookup yields CDR1 SGHTA and CDR2 FQGNSA. The CDR3 spells CASSSRTGLYEQYF. The CDR3 DNA reads as TGTGCCAGCAGCTCTCGGACAGGCCTCTACGAGCAGTACTTC. The full variable domain, its missing parts supplied by reference TRBV7-2 and TRBJ2-7, is GAGVSQSPSNKVTEKGKDVELRCDPISGHTALYWYRQSLGQGLEFLIYFQGNSAPDKSGLPSDRFSAERTGGSVSTLTIQRTQQEDSAVYLCASSSRTGLYEQYFGPGTRLTVT.

The count of this clone is one. The V call is TRBV7-2, the J call TRBJ1-2, with D perhaps matching TRBD1 (5 bases). V shed 3 bases and J shed 4 bases, with 12 bases lying between them. The CDR3 is 14 residues long. CDR1 is SGHTA and CDR2 is FQGNSA in the germline V gene. The CDR3 sequence: CASSLGLPLYGYTF. CDR3 in DNA: TGTGCCAGCAGCTTGGGACTCCCGCTCTATGGCTACACCTTC.

The rearrangement joins TRBV11-2 to TRBJ2-7; unclear D gene. The CDR3 consists of 15 residues. Germline assignment: CDR1 SGHAT and CDR2 FQNNGV. Trimming cost V 1 base and J 3 bases, with 13 bases left between them. CDR3 in amino acids: CASSLGAGIYYEQYF. The DNA of the CDR3 is TGTGCCAGCAGCTTAGGCGCCGGTATCTACTACGAGCAGTACTTC.

This chain links TRBV13 with TRBJ2-1, with 7 nucleotides matching TRBD2. The V segment lost 5 bases and the J segment 8 bases; nucleotides outside the gene matches: 9. Per germline, CDR1 PRHDT and CDR2 FYEKMQ (reference sequence). This CDR3 region has 14 residues. CDR3 sequence: CASSQTWGRDEQFF. The CDR3 DNA follows: TGTGCCAGCAGCCAAACGTGGGGGAGGGATGAGCAGTTCTTC.